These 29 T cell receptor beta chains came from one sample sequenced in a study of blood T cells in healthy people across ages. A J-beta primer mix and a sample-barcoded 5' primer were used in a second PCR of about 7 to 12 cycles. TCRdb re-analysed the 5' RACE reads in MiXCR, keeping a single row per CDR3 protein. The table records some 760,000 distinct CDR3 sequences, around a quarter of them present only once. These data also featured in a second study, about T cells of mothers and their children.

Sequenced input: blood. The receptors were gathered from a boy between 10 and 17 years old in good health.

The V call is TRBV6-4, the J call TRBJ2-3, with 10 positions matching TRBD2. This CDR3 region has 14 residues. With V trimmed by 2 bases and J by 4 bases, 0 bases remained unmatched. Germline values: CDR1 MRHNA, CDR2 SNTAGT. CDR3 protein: CASSDSGGADTQYF. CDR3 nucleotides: TGTGCCAGCAGTGACAGCGGGGGGGCAGATACGCAGTATTTT.

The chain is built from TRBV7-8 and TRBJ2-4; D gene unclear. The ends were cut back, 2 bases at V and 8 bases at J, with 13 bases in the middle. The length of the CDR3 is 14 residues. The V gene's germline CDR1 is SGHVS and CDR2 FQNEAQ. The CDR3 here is CASSLSLIGDIQYF. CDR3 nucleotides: TGTGCCAGCAGCTTAAGTTTGATTGGGGACATTCAGTACTTC.

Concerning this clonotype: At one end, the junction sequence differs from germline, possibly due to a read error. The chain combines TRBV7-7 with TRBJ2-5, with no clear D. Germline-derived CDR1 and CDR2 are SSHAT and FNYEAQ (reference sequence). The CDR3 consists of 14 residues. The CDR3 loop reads CASSLDSAQETQYF. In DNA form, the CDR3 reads TGTGCTAGCAGCTTAGATTCAGCCCAAGAGACCCAGTACTTC.

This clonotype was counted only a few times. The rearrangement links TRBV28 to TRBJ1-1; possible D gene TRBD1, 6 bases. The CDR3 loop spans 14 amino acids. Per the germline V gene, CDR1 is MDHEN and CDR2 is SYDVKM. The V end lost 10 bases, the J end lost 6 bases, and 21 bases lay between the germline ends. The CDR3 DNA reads TGTGCCATCCAGGGGACATCCTCCCAACCTGAAGCTTTCTTT. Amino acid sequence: CAIQGTSSQPEAFF.

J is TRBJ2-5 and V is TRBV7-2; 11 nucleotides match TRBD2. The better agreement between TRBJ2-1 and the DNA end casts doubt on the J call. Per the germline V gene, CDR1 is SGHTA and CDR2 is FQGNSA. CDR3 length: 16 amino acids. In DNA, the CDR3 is TGTGCCAGCAGCCGTACTAGCGGGAGTGTCACTGGTGAGCAGTTCTTC. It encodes CASSRTSGSVTGEQFF.

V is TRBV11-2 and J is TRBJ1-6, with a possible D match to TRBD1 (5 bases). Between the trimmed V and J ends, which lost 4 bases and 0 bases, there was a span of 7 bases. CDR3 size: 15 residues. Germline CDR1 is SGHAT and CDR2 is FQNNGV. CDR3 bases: TGTGCCAGCAGCTGGGGGAGCTCCTATAATTCACCCCTCCACTTT. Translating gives CASSWGSSYNSPLHF.

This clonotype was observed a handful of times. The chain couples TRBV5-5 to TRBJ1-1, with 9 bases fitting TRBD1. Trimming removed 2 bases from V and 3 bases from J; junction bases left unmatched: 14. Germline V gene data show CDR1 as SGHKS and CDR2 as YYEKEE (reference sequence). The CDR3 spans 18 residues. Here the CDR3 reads CASSFPLGTGSIYTEAFF. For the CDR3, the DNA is TGTGCCAGCAGCTTTCCGTTGGGGACAGGGAGCATCTACACTGAAGCTTTCTTT.

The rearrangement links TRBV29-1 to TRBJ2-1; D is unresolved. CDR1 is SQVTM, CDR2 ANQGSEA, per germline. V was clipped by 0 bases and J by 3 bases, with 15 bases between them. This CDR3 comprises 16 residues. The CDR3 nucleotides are TGCAGCGTTGAAGATCTTCGGACCTCTGGCTACAATGAGCAGTTCTTC. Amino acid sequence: CSVEDLRTSGYNEQFF.

For the CDR3, the DNA is TGTGCCAGCACCGGGCGGGGTGAGCAGTTCTTC. Translating it yields CASTGRGEQFF. The chain links TRBV5-4 to TRBJ2-5, with TRBD2 as a possible D gene (6 bases). The end of the DNA aligns better with TRBJ2-1, so the J call may be wrong. CDR1 and CDR2 (germline): SGHNT, YYREEE (reference sequence). The CDR3 sequence is 11 residues long.

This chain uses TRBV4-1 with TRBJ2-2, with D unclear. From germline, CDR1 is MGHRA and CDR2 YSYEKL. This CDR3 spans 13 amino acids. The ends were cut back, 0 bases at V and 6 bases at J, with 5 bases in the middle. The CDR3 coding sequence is TGCGCCAGCAGCCAAGATGAGCCCGGGGAGCTGTTTTTT. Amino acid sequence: CASSQDEPGELFF.

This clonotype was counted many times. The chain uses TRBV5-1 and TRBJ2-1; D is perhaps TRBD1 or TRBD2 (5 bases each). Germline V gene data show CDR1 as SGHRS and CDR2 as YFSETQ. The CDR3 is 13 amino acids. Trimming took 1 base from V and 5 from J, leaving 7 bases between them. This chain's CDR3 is CASSLTGHNEQFF. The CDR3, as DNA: TGCGCCAGCAGCTTGACGGGACACAATGAGCAGTTCTTC.

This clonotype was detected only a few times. The CDR3 region is CASSRSPGTMNKETQYF. The CDR3 DNA is TGTGCCAGCAGCCGCTCTCCCGGGACTATGAATAAAGAGACCCAGTACTTC. V and J are TRBV7-9 and TRBJ2-5; 7 bases align to TRBD2. Germline-derived CDR1 and CDR2 are SEHNR and FQNEAQ (reference sequence). The CDR3 is 17 residues long. V was clipped by 5 bases and J by 3 bases; unmatched bases: 15.

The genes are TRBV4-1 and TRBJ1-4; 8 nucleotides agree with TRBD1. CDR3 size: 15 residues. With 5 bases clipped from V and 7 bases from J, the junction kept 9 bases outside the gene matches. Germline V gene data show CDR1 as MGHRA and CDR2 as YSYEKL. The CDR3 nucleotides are TGCGCCAGCAGCGGCTCTCGGGGGACAGGTGAAAAACTGTTTTTT. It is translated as CASSGSRGTGEKLFF.

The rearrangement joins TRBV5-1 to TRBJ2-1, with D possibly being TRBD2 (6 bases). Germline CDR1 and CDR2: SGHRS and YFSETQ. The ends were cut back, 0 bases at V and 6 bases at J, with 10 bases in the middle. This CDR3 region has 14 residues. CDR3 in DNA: TGCGCCAGCAGCTTGGGAGCGGGCGCCAATGAGCAGTTCTTC. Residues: CASSLGAGANEQFF.

The chain's CDR3 is CSATSGDSYNEQFF. In nucleotides, the CDR3 is TGCAGTGCAACCAGCGGGGACTCCTACAATGAGCAGTTCTTC. This chain links TRBV20-1 with TRBJ2-1; TRBD2 matches 7 bases. Germline V gives CDR1 DFQATT, CDR2 SNEGSKA (reference sequence). The length of the CDR3 is 14 residues. J was trimmed by 0 bases and V by 6 bases; bases with no gene match: 5.

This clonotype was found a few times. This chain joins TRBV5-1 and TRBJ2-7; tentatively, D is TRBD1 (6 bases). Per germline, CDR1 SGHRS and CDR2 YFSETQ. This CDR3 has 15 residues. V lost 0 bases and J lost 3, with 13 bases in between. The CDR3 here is CASSLEGGTGYEQYF. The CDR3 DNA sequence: TGCGCCAGCAGCTTGGAAGGGGGAACTGGCTACGAGCAGTACTTC.

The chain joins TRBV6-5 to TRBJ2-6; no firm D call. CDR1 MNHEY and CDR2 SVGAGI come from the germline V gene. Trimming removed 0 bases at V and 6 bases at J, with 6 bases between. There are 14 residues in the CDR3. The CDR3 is CASSYSSKANVLTF. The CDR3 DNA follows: TGTGCCAGCAGTTACTCGAGTAAGGCCAACGTCCTGACTTTC.

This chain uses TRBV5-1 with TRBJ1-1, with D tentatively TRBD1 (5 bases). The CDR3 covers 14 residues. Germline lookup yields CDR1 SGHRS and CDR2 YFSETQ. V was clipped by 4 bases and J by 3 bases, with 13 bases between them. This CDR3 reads CASSPQGGYTEAFF. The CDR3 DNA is TGCGCCAGCAGCCCCCAGGGAGGCTACACTGAAGCTTTCTTT.

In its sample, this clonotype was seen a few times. In DNA form, the CDR3 reads TGTGCCAGCAGCTTAGGAGACGGACTTATCTACGAGCAGTACTTC. Residues: CASSLGDGLIYEQYF. This chain joins TRBV7-6 and TRBJ2-7, with D possibly being TRBD2 (5 bases). Germline CDR1 reads SGHVS; CDR2 reads FNYEAQ. Trimming shortened V by 1 base and J by 3 bases, and 13 bases separated the two germline ends. The CDR3 spans 15 residues.

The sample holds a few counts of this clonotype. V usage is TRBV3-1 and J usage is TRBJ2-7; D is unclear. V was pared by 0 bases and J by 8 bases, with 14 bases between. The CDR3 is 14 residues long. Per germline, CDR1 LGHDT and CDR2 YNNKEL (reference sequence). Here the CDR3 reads CASSQDYLGSKQYF. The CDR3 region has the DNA TGTGCCAGCAGCCAAGATTATTTGGGAAGCAAGCAGTACTTC.

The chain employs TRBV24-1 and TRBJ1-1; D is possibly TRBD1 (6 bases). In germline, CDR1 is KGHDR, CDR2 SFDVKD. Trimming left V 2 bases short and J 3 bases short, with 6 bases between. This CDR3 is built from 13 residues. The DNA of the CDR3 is TGTGCCACCAGTGATTACAGGGACACTGAAGCTTTCTTT. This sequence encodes CATSDYRDTEAFF.

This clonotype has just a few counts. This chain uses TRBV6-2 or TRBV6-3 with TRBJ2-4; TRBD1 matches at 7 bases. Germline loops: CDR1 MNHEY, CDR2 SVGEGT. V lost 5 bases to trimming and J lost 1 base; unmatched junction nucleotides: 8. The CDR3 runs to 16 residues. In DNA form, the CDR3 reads TGTGCCAGCAGTAGACAGGGTTCGTTGGCCAAAAACATTCAGTACTTC. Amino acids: CASSRQGSLAKNIQYF.

The CDR3 protein is CASSPGQGAREQYF. The CDR3, as DNA: TGTGCCAGCAGCCCGGGACAGGGCGCCCGCGAGCAGTACTTC. J is TRBJ2-7 and V is TRBV2; the match to TRBD1 covers 9 bases. This CDR3 spans 14 amino acids. The V segment lost 6 bases and the J segment 6 bases; nucleotides outside the gene matches: 9. From germline, CDR1 is SNHLY and CDR2 FYNNEI.

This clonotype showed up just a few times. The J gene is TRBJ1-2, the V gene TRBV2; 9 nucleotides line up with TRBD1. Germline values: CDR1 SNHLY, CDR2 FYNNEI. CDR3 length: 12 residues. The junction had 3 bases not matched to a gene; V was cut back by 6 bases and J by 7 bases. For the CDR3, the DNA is TGTGCCAGCAGATCGACAGGGGGTGGCTACACCTTC. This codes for CASRSTGGGYTF.

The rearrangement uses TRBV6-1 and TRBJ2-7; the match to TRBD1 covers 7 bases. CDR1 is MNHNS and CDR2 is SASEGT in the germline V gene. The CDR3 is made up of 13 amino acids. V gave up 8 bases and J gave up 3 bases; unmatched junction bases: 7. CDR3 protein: CASGTTGLYEQYF. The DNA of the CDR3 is TGTGCCAGCGGTACGACAGGGCTCTACGAGCAGTACTTC.

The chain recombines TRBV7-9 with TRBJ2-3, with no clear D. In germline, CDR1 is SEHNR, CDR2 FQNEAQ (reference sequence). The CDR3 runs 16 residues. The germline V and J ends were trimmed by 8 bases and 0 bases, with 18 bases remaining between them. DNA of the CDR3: TGTGCCAGCCCCACGACGGAAAGCAGAAGCACAGATACGCAGTATTTT. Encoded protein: CASPTTESRSTDTQYF. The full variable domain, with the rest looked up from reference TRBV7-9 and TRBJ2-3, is DTGVSQNPRHKITKRGQNVTFRCDPISEHNRLYWYRQTLGQGPEFLTYFQNEAQLEKSRLLSDRFSAERPKGSFSTLEIQRTEQGDSAMYLCASPTTESRSTDTQYFGPGTRLTVL.

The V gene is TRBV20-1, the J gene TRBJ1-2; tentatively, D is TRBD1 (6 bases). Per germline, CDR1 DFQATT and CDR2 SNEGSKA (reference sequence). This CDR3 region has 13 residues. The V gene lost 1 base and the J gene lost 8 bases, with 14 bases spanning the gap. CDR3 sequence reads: CSARVGAWGGYTF. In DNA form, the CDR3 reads TGCAGTGCTAGAGTGGGGGCCTGGGGGGGCTACACCTTC.

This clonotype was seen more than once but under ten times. The CDR3 region is CASSGRTIHGYEQYF. In DNA form, the CDR3 reads TGTGCCAGCAGCGGCCGGACGATTCATGGGTACGAGCAGTACTTC. The chain combines TRBV11-1 with TRBJ2-7; D is undetermined. V lost 5 bases, J lost 4 bases, and 18 bases lay in between. CDR1 SGHAT and CDR2 FQDESV come from the germline V gene (reference sequence). The CDR3 runs 15 residues.

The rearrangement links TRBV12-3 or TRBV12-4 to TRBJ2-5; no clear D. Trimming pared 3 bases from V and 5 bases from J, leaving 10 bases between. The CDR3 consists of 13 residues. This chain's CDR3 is CASSFDDWETQYF. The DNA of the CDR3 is TGTGCCAGCAGTTTTGATGACTGGGAGACCCAGTACTTC.